This T cell receptor (beta chain) derives from a study of control samples from healthy donors and cancer patients. Sequenced by immunoSEQ multiplex PCR; TCRdb stores in-frame clones only, minus some. Among approximately 26,000 clones listed, more than 75% were seen once. The CDR3 runs to 13 residues. V was clipped by 3 bases and J by 4 bases, with 7 bases between them. The source material was PBMCs. The chain joins TRBV12-3 or TRBV12-4 to TRBJ2-1; D is unclear. The TCR comes from a man aged 50 to 59 with lung cancer. Here the CDR3 reads CASSLDRYNEQFF. The CDR3 DNA is TGTGCCAGCAGTTTGGATCGGTACAATGAGCAGTTCTTC.